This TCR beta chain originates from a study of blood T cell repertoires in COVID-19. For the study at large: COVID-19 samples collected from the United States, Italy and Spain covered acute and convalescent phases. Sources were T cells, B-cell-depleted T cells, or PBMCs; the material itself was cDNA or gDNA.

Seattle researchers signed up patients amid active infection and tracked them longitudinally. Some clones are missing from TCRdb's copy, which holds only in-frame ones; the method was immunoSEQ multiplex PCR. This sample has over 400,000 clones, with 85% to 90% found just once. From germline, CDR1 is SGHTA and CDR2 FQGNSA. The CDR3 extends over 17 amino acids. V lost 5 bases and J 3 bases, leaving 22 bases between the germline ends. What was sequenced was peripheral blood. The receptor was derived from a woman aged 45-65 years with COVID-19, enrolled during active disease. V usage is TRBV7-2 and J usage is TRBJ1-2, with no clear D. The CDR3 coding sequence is TGTGCCAGCAGCCCACTTCCCACCGATTCTGAGGACTATGGCTACACCTTC. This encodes CASSPLPTDSEDYGYTF.